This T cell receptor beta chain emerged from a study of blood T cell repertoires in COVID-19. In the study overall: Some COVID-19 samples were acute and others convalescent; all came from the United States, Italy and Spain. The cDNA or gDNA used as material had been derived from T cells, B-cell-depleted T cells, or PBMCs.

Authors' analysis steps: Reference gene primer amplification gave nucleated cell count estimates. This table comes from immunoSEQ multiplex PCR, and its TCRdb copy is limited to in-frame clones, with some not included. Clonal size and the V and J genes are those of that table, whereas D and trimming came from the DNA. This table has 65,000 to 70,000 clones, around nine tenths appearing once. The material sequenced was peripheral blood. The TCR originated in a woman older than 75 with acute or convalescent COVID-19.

The CDR3 nucleotides read TGTGCCACCAGTGATTTTTGGACTACGCATGAGCAGTTCTTC. The encoded protein is CATSDFWTTHEQFF. The rearrangement links TRBV24-1 to TRBJ2-1, with D possibly being TRBD2 (6 bases). Trimming removed 1 base at V and 8 bases at J, with 11 bases between. CDR1 is KGHDR, CDR2 SFDVKD, per germline. CDR3 length: 14 amino acids.